Described below is a single T cell receptor beta chain sequence and its context. In the source study's methods: Amplification of reference gene primers provided the estimated nucleated cell counts. The data were produced by immunoSEQ multiplex PCR, yet TCRdb's version contains in-frame clones alone and is incomplete. V and J calls and clone size are as listed in that table; D and trimming were resolved from the DNA. The sample includes about 200,000 clones, about 84% of them seen just once. CDR1 is SGHVS and CDR2 is FNYEAQ in the germline V gene. Deletions cut 4 bases from V and 0 bases from J, with 14 bases between. The CDR3 has 16 residues. This sample was included in a study of blood T cell repertoires in COVID-19. Study overall: Spain, Italy and the United States supplied samples that represented acute and convalescent COVID-19. Sources were T cells, B-cell-depleted T cells, or PBMCs; the material itself was cDNA or gDNA.

Participants came from around 25 US areas, aged roughly 18 to 100 years. The chain employs TRBV7-6 and TRBJ2-3, with D possibly matching TRBD2 (6 bases). The source of this sequence is a man in his forties with acute COVID-19. Material for sequencing was PBMCs or T cells enriched from blood (not recorded which). In DNA, the CDR3 is TGTGCCAGCAGCTCAATAGCGGTCACAAGCACAGATACGCAGTATTTT. This encodes CASSSIAVTSTDTQYF.